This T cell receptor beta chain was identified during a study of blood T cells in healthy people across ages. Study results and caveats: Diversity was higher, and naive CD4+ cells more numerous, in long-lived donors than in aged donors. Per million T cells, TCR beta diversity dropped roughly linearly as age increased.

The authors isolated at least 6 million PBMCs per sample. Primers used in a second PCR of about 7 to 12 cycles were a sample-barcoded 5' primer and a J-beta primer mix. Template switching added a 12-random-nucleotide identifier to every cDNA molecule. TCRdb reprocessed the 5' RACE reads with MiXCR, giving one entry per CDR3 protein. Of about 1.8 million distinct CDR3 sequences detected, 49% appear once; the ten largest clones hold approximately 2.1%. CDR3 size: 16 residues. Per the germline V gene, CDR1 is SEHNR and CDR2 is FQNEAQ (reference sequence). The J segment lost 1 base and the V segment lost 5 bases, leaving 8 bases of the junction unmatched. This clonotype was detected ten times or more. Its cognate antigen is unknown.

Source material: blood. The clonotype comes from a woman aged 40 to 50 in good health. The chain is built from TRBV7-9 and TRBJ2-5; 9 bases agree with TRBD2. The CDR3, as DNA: TGTGCCAGCAGCCCCCCGGGACTAGCCACCCAAGAGACCCAGTACTTC. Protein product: CASSPPGLATQETQYF. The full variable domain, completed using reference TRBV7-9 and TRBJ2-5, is DTGVSQNPRHKITKRGQNVTFRCDPISEHNRLYWYRQTLGQGPEFLTYFQNEAQLEKSRLLSDRFSAERPKGSFSTLEIQRTEQGDSAMYLCASSPPGLATQETQYFGPGTRLLVL.